The 11 T cell receptor beta chains below were found in one sample sequenced in a study of cytomegalovirus exposure and HLA in healthy donors. It was with 60 Vbeta and 13 Jbeta primers that the PCR ran. The method was immunoSEQ multiplex PCR; TCRdb's version includes in-frame clones alone and lacks a portion of them. This sample's table has about 54,000 clones. The material sequenced was PBMCs. The receptor source for this set is a woman aged 40 to 55 in good health and CMV-seronegative.

The genes are TRBV14 and TRBJ2-5; D perhaps matches TRBD2 (6 bases). Per the germline V gene, CDR1 is SGHDN and CDR2 is FVKESK. V shed 0 bases and J shed 1 base, with 9 bases lying between them. The CDR3 is 15 residues long. CDR3 nucleotide sequence: TGTGCCAGCAGCCAAGAGGGGACTTTCCAAGAGACCCAGTACTTC. Amino acids: CASSQEGTFQETQYF.

The chain carries TRBV11-2 and TRBJ2-5, with D unclear. Trimming took off 1 base at V and 1 base at J, with 7 bases between the two ends. The CDR3 extends over 14 amino acids. Germline V CDR1 and CDR2: SGHAT, FQNNGV. CDR3 in amino acids: CASSLGAVQETQYF. CDR3 bases: TGTGCCAGCAGCTTAGGGGCAGTCCAAGAGACCCAGTACTTC.

As regards this clone: The germline gene is not matched at one end of the junction; a read error may be the cause. The chain couples TRBV6-6 to TRBJ2-3; the match to TRBD2 covers 8 bases. In germline, CDR1 is MNHNY, CDR2 SVGAGI (reference sequence). The CDR3 loop spans 14 amino acids. The CDR3 DNA is TGTGCCAGCAGTTATGGACTAGCCGCAGATAAGCAGTATTTT. It yields the protein CASSYGLAADKQYF.

The chain employs TRBV28 and TRBJ1-4; the D gene is possibly TRBD1 (5 bases). Per germline, CDR1 MDHEN and CDR2 SYDVKM. The CDR3 covers 20 residues. The V end was cut by 2 bases, the J end by 2 bases, with 24 bases between. CDR3 DNA sequence: TGTGCCAGCAGTTTAAGGTCCAGGGAGGCCTTGGTGCTTACTAATGAAAAACTGTTTTTT. It encodes CASSLRSREALVLTNEKLFF.

The rearrangement joins TRBV5-1 to TRBJ1-6; 7 nucleotides align to TRBD1. The trim removed 2 bases at V and 6 bases at J, leaving 5 bases unmatched. CDR3 length equals 15 residues. Germline CDR1 SGHRS, CDR2 YFSETQ. The CDR3: CASSFSGTANSPLHF. The CDR3 DNA follows: TGCGCCAGCAGCTTCTCCGGGACAGCTAATTCACCCCTCCACTTT.

The J gene is TRBJ1-4, the V gene TRBV4-1; no clear D. This CDR3 is 15 amino acids long. The ends were cut back, 4 bases at V and 6 bases at J, with 15 bases in the middle. Germline-derived CDR1 and CDR2 are MGHRA and YSYEKL. CDR3 bases: TGCGCCAGCAGCCTCGCCCTGGCAACCGATGAAAAACTGTTTTTT. It translates to CASSLALATDEKLFF.

The chain joins TRBV2 to TRBJ1-4; D ambiguous. CDR1 and CDR2 from the germline V gene are SNHLY and FYNNEI. Trimming took 2 bases from V and 14 from J, leaving 12 bases between them. This CDR3 comprises 12 residues. This CDR3 reads CASSEFLTGLFF. The CDR3 DNA is TGTGCCAGCAGTGAATTTCTCACCGGGCTGTTTTTT.

The rearrangement joins TRBV6-1 to TRBJ2-3; weak D call: TRBD1 (6 bases). The V gene's germline CDR1 is MNHNS and CDR2 SASEGT. This CDR3 region has 15 residues. V lost 6 bases, J lost 4 bases, and 17 bases lay in between. This CDR3 reads CASRGLQGISDTQYF. The CDR3 DNA follows: TGTGCCAGCAGGGGGTTACAGGGAATTTCAGATACGCAGTATTTT.

The chain combines TRBV15 with TRBJ2-7; 10 nucleotides agree with TRBD2. Germline CDR1 and CDR2: LNHNV and YYDKDF (reference sequence). J gave up 7 bases and V 3 bases, and 15 bases lay outside the gene matches. This CDR3 has 17 residues. The CDR3 DNA sequence: TGTGCCACCAGCAGTGTTCTAGCGGGAGTTGGTAGGGCGGAGCAGTACTTC. It is translated as CATSSVLAGVGRAEQYF.

The V call is TRBV30, the J call TRBJ1-3; D is unclear. The V and J ends lost 2 bases and 0 bases respectively, with 11 bases between them. The CDR3 is made up of 15 amino acids. Per germline, CDR1 GTSNPN and CDR2 SVGIG (reference sequence). CDR3 bases: TGTGCCTGGAGTTTTACTGGAGGCTCTGGAAACACCATATATTTT. Translating gives CAWSFTGGSGNTIYF. The full variable domain, its missing parts supplied by reference TRBV30 and TRBJ1-3, is SQTIHQWPATLVQPVGSPLSLECTVEGTSNPNLYWYRQAAGRGLQLLFYSVGIGQISSEVPQNLSASRPQDRQFILSSKKLLLSDSGFYLCAWSFTGGSGNTIYFGEGSWLTVV.

The V and J genes are TRBV19 and TRBJ1-1; tentatively, D is TRBD1 (5 bases). This CDR3 contains 14 residues. Trimming took off 3 bases at V and 0 bases at J, with 8 bases between the two ends. Germline V gene sequence: CDR1 LNHDA, CDR2 SQIVND (reference sequence). This CDR3 reads CASSIDSLNTEAFF. Written as DNA, the CDR3 is TGTGCCAGTAGTATTGACAGCTTGAACACTGAAGCTTTCTTT. Based on the CDR3 plus reference TRBV19 and TRBJ1-1, the full variable domain is DGGITQSPKYLFRKEGQNVTLSCEQNLNHDAMYWYRQDPGQGLRLIYYSQIVNDFQKGDIAEGYSVSREKKESFPLTVTSAQKNPTAFYLCASSIDSLNTEAFFGQGTRLTVV.